This is a list of T cell receptor beta chains from one sample in a study of cytomegalovirus exposure and HLA in healthy donors. Generated by immunoSEQ multiplex PCR, the TCRdb table keeps only in-frame clones and is missing some. The sample lists around 200,000 clones, 80% occurring once. Sequenced input: PBMCs. The receptors come from a middle-aged man in good health and CMV-seropositive. CDR3s include the opening cysteine and the closing phenylalanine or tryptophan. D genes are given only for firm matches. Not every row has a clone size; where given, it reads once, few, many or a size class.

TRBJ2-3 TRBV9 - - CASSVALADTQYF TGTGCCAGCAGCGTAGCTCTAGCAGATACGCAGTATTTT
TRBJ2-3 TRBV11-2 - - CASSLKPEGTQYF TGTGCCAGCAGCTTAAAACCCGAGGGTACGCAGTATTTT
TRBJ2-7 TRBV5-3 - - CARSLAQRRYEQYF TGTGCCAGAAGCTTGGCCCAGCGGAGATACGAGCAGTACTTC
TRBJ2-3 TRBV2 TRBD1 - CASSEGQGRTDTQYF TGTGCCAGCAGTGAAGGACAGGGCAGAACAGATACGCAGTATTTT
TRBJ2-3 TRBV4-3 - - CASSQDRRGSDTQYF TGCGCCAGCAGCCAAGATCGCCGAGGGTCGGATACGCAGTATTTT
TRBJ1-1 TRBV5-1 - - CASSLAERVPNTEAFF TGCGCCAGCAGCTTGGCCGAGAGGGTCCCGAACACTGAAGCTTTCTTT
TRBJ2-7 TRBV5-4 - - CASRSRDGSYEQYF TGTGCCAGCAGGAGCAGGGATGGGTCCTACGAGCAGTACTTC
TRBJ2-3 TRBV7-2 TRBD2 - CASSLVAGYTDTQYF TGTGCCAGCAGCTTAGTAGCGGGCTACACAGATACGCAGTATTTT
TRBJ2-7 TRBV5-1 TRBD2 - CASSLGLAGGYEQYF TGCGCCAGCAGCTTGGGGCTAGCGGGGGGCTACGAGCAGTACTTC
TRBJ2-7 TRBV18 - - CASSQPGQTSSYEQYF TGTGCCAGCTCGCAGCCTGGACAGACGAGCTCCTACGAGCAGTACTTC
TRBJ2-3 TRBV5-4 TRBD2 - CASSLVAGGPDTQYF TGTGCCAGCAGCTTGGTAGCGGGGGGACCAGATACGCAGTATTTT
TRBJ1-1 TRBV5-6 TRBD1 - CASSLVPGQGAEAFF TGTGCCAGCAGCTTGGTTCCGGGACAGGGCGCTGAAGCTTTCTTT
TRBJ2-7 TRBV21-1 - - CASSIKGTSGGARSSYEQYF TGTGCCAGCAGCATTAAAGGGACTAGCGGGGGGGCCAGGTCTTCCTACGAGCAGTACTTC
TRBJ1-1 TRBV6-5 - - CASSSTGNTEAFF TGTGCCAGCAGTTCCACAGGGAACACTGAAGCTTTCTTT
TRBJ2-7 TRBV9 TRBD2 - CASSPSAGGEQYF TGTGCCAGCAGCCCCTCCGCGGGGGGGGAGCAGTACTTC
TRBJ1-3 TRBV5-1 - few CASRAPGEIGNTIYF TGCGCCAGCAGGGCCCCGGGGGAAATCGGAAACACCATATATTTT
TRBJ2-2 TRBV19 TRBD1 - CASLGRGITGELFF TGTGCCTCCTTGGGCAGGGGGATCACCGGGGAGCTGTTTTTT
TRBJ1-4 TRBV28 TRBD1 - CASSLGTVNEKLFF TGTGCCAGCAGCTTGGGGACAGTCAATGAAAAACTGTTTTTT
TRBJ2-5 TRBV6-1 - - CARIRTALETQYF TGCGCCAGGATACGGACAGCCCTGGAGACCCAGTACTTC
TRBJ2-1 TRBV2 TRBD1 - CASSGGTGNGEQFF TGTGCCAGCAGCGGCGGGACAGGCAACGGTGAGCAGTTCTTC
TRBJ2-3 TRBV7-9 TRBD2 - CASSARGGTDTQYF TGTGCCAGCAGCGCTCGGGGGGGTACAGATACGCAGTATTTT
TRBJ2-3 TRBV5-1 - - CATKWAGDTDTQYF TGCGCCACCAAATGGGCGGGTGACACAGATACGCAGTATTTT
TRBJ1-4 TRBV4-2 - few CASSQDLEANEKLFF TGTGCCAGCAGCCAAGATTTAGAAGCAAATGAAAAACTGTTTTTT
TRBJ1-5 TRBV2 TRBD1 - CASSEEWSGGQPQHF TGTGCCAGCAGTGAAGAATGGTCAGGGGGGCAGCCCCAGCATTTT
TRBJ1-4 TRBV14 - few CASSQGGRGDEKLFF TGTGCCAGCAGCCAAGGGGGGCGAGGTGATGAAAAACTGTTTTTT
TRBJ2-3 TRBV7-3 - few CASSFRPVGGYTDTQYF TGTGCCAGCAGCTTCCGCCCAGTAGGGGGATACACAGATACGCAGTATTTT
TRBJ2-7 TRBV7-2 - - CASSLGITVYEQYF TGTGCCAGCAGCTTGGGCATTACCGTCTACGAGCAGTACTTC
TRBJ2-2 TRBV14 - - CASSHRGHSNTGELFF TGTGCCAGCAGCCACCGGGGACACTCGAACACCGGGGAGCTGTTTTTT
TRBJ1-2 TRBV6-5 TRBD1 - CASSYSRDRPNYGYTF TGTGCCAGCAGTTACTCGAGGGACAGGCCTAACTATGGCTACACCTTC
TRBJ1-5 TRBV19 - - CASSIGPGGAQPQHF TGTGCCAGTAGTATAGGCCCCGGGGGGGCTCAGCCCCAGCATTTT
TRBJ1-2 TRBV7-8 TRBD1 - CASSKRTGDGYTF TGTGCCAGCAGCAAGAGGACAGGGGATGGCTACACCTTC
TRBJ1-3 TRBV21-1 - - CASSTYPGQGFGNTIYF TGTGCCAGCAGCACCTACCCGGGACAGGGGTTCGGAAACACCATATATTTT
TRBJ2-7 TRBV5-1 - - CASSLEYAGDEQYF TGCGCCAGCAGCTTGGAGTATGCGGGTGACGAGCAGTACTTC